This is a list of T cell receptor beta chains from one sample in a study of regulatory T cells in long-lasting Graves disease. TCRdb itself ran the multiplex PCR reads through MiXCR, one entry per CDR3 protein. Of fewer than 500,000 distinct CDR3 sequences in the sample, about 17% were seen once. This same sample was also part of a study on T cells in Graves' hyperthyroidism and ophthalmopathy.

The source was peripheral blood mononuclear cells (PBMCs), collected at new diagnosis, from a patient treated with antithyroid drugs. The receptors derive from a middle-aged man with Graves disease. CDR3s include the opening cysteine and the closing phenylalanine or tryptophan. The D gene is left open where the match is weak. Clone size is shown for a subset of rows, as once, few, many or a class of expanded clone.

j_call,v_call,clone_size,d_call,cdr3_nt,cdr3_aa
TRBJ2-1,TRBV27,many,TRBD2,TGTGCCAGCAGTTGGGGGACTAGCGGGGTCAATGAGCAGTTCTTC,CASSWGTSGVNEQFF
TRBJ2-6,TRBV5-1,many,NA,TGCGCCAGCAGCGTCCAACAGGGCTCTGGGGCCAACGTCCTGACTTTC,CASSVQQGSGANVLTF
TRBJ2-7,TRBV4-1,many,TRBD2,TGCGCCAGCAGCCAAGCACTAGCGGGGATATACGAGCAGTACTTC,CASSQALAGIYEQYF
TRBJ2-1,TRBV7-3,NA,TRBD2,TGTGCCAGCAGCACCACCTCTAGCGGATCTTCCTACAATGAGCAGTTCTTC,CASSTTSSGSSYNEQFF
TRBJ1-2,TRBV24-1,many,TRBD1,TGTGCCACCAGTGAGACAGGGGGCGACGATGGCTACACCTTC,CATSETGGDDGYTF
TRBJ2-2,TRBV12-3/TRBV12-4,many,NA,TGTGCCAGCAGTTTAGCTGGGTCCGGGGAGCTGTTTTTT,CASSLAGSGELFF
TRBJ2-2,TRBV6-2/TRBV6-3,many,NA,TGTGCCAGCAGTTACTCGATTCAGGCTAGAGAGACCGGGGAGCTGTTTTTT,CASSYSIQARETGELFF
TRBJ2-1,TRBV29-1,NA,TRBD1,TGCAGCGTTGACCCCCGGGACAGGGGTGACAATGAGCAGTTCTTC,CSVDPRDRGDNEQFF
TRBJ2-7,TRBV4-2,NA,TRBD2,TGTGCCAGCAGCCAAGATCTGAGTAGCGGGAGTTACGAGCAGTACTTC,CASSQDLSSGSYEQYF
TRBJ1-2,TRBV5-1,few,NA,TGCGCCAGCAGCTTGCGTTCTGGGGGACTTGAGGGCTACACCTTC,CASSLRSGGLEGYTF
TRBJ2-1,TRBV7-9,many,TRBD2,TGTGCCAGCAGCGACCGGACTAGCGGATGGGTTGAGCAGTTCTTC,CASSDRTSGWVEQFF
TRBJ2-1,TRBV5-1,NA,NA,TGCGCCAGCAGCTTGACTCCTGGAGATGAGCAGTTCTTC,CASSLTPGDEQFF
TRBJ2-3,TRBV28,many,NA,TGTGCCAGCAGCTCACTACCGGGTCGGATAATTGGGCAGTATTTT,CASSSLPGRIIGQYF
TRBJ1-2,TRBV20-1,NA,TRBD1,TGCAGTGCAAGGGACAGGCTGGAGGGCTACACCTTC,CSARDRLEGYTF
TRBJ2-3,TRBV2,many,NA,TGTGCCAGCACTGAAGATAGGGGGACTAAGAAGTATTTT,CASTEDRGTKKYF